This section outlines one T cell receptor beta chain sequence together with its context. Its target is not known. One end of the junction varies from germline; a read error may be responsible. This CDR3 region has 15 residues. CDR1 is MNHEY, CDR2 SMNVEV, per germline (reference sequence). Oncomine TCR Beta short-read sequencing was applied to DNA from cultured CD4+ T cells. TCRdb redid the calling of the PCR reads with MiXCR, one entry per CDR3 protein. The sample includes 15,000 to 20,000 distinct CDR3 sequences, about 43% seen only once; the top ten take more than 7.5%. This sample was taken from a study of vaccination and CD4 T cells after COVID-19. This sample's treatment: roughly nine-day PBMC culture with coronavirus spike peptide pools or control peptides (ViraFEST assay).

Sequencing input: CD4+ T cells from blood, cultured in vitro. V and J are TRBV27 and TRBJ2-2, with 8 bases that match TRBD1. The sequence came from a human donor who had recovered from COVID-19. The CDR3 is CASSPRTGNIGELFF. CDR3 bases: TGTGCCAGCAGTCCACGGACAGGGAACATCGGGGAGCTGTTTTTT.